This record covers a single TCR beta chain. This clonotype turned up a few times. Its target antigen remains unknown. Per-base qualities were not stored, and no clone one base away is much larger. Receptors were amplified or captured by 5' RACE. TCRdb lists the instrument as Illumina HiSeq 2000. Template switching added a universal primer binding site, and the final cDNA carried a unique molecular identifier that allowed TCR cDNA molecules to be counted accurately. Specific primers in the conserved constant-segment region were used to synthesize first-strand cDNA for TCR alpha and beta chains. To control for contamination, every cDNA library carried two barcodes: a SMART-Mk sample barcode plus Illumina barcodes. TruSeq adapter sequences along with Illumina sample barcodes were introduced in two successive PCR steps. TCR alpha and beta cDNA libraries were sequenced on the Illumina HiSeq platform with custom primers. The authors' analysis ran thus. MiGEC processed the raw reads to extract unique molecular identifiers, while MiXCR was used to determine the CDR3 positions. Recombination models were inferred per individual with the repgenHMM and IGoR tools using an EM algorithm. Shared clonotype analysis was performed with the tcR package in R, normalizing sharing by the product of cloneset sizes. To study raw recombination without the effects of thymic and clonal selection, out-of-frame nonproductive sequences were analyzed. TCRdb reran the public reads through fastp at Q25 and MiXCR, keeping productive beta chains. When rows share a CDR3 protein, they turn into one entry using the most common DNA and genes. The V and J calls, along with clone size, are taken from TCRdb and not from the paper's own processing. Recorded for this sample are approximately 550,000 distinct CDR3 sequences; 20% to 25% of them occurred a single time. Approximately 0.52% of the sample lies in the top ten.

The CDR3 numbers 19 residues from cysteine through phenylalanine. Solely the CDR3 DNA is kept, with 57 bases framed from the first base. From a lookup of the germline V gene, CDR1 and CDR2 are SGDLS and YYNGEE. The germline V end is reduced by 4 bases and the J end by 3 bases; junction bases left unmatched: 17. The data belong to a study of identical twins listed by TCRdb under 2016. Notes on the research overall: To test whether fetal clonotypes persist, this study deep-sequenced TCR alpha and beta repertoires from monozygotic twins, from unrelated adults of various ages, and from cord blood. Replicate twin experiments were performed at different times using different library preparation protocols to rule out contamination. What the work shows at the level of the full study, not this receptor alone: Out-of-frame TCR alpha sharing in monozygotic twins was systematically underestimated by recombination models, whereas sharing between unrelated individuals was in agreement with the recombination models. In beta out-of-frame sequences, excess twin sharing was weaker, because having fewer shared sequences lowered the signal-to-noise ratio. Abundant cord blood beta clonotypes had fewer insertions, young adult naive repertoires showed a similar but weaker trend, and memory repertoires showed no such trend. Conclusions relied on cross-sectional statistical analysis, since the same donors could not be followed over many years. Compared with coincidental sharing between unrelated individuals, an excess of low generation-probability sequences was observed among out-of-frame TCR alpha sequences shared between twins. Zero-insertion analyses could be partly confounded by invariant T cells such as MAIT and iNKT, though diverse VJ usage argued against such confounding for most clonotypes.

Only healthy Caucasian donors were included. The twin cohort comprised three pairs of female monozygotic twins, all aged roughly 18 to 30 years. Positive isolation kits from Invitrogen were used to isolate the CD4+ and CD8+ T cell populations. These same data were also listed under a study on yellow fever vaccine responses in identical twins. The second paper states: According to the authors, in identical twins the way T cells responded to vaccination appeared partly convergent and partly personalized. In the study, vaccine-responding T cell clones were precisely tracked in identical twins.

The rearranged chain carries TRBV9 and TRBJ2-7; TRBD2 fits 12 bases in the junction. The receptor comes from a young woman in good health. Input material: CD4+ T cells sorted from blood. The sequenced DNA is TGTGCCAGCAGCCCACGGGCCACCGGACTAGCGGGAATTCTCTACGAGCAGTACTTC. Protein translation: CASSPRATGLAGILYEQYF.